The clone carrying this T cell receptor (beta chain) was seen a handful of times. As yet, its antigen is unknown. Germline V gene sequence: CDR1 SGHTA, CDR2 FQGNSA. V was pared by 6 bases and J by 7 bases, with 6 bases of the junction left unmatched. This CDR3 is built from 14 residues. Authors of the study amplified TCR beta CDR3 regions from RNA transcripts. The primer set for the first-round RT-PCR of the TCR CDR3 was HTBI. Each CDR3 protein gets one entry after TCRdb re-called the multiplex PCR reads with MiXCR. The sample lists about 98,000 distinct CDR3 sequences; around 40% were seen once. The data were taken from a study of T cells in Graves' hyperthyroidism and ophthalmopathy. Study-level points and caveats: Most thyroid clonotypes expanded above 0.001 appeared in blood too.

The sequence came from a woman aged 25 to 39 with Graves' hyperthyroidism. Sequenced input: peripheral blood or thyroid tissue (not recorded which). The chain employs TRBV7-2 and TRBJ1-4; 9 nucleotides agree with TRBD1. Here the CDR3 DNA reads TGTGCCAGCAGATACGGGACAGGGCCTGAAAAACTGTTTTTT. It is translated as CASRYGTGPEKLFF.